A single sample gave rise to the 20 T cell receptor beta chains below, sequenced in a study of blood T cells in healthy people across ages. Combining a sample-barcoded 5' primer with a J-beta primer mix, a second PCR ran for roughly 6 to 12 cycles. TCRdb independently ran MiXCR on the 5' RACE reads; one entry per CDR3 protein. The sample includes 1.5 million to 2 million distinct CDR3 sequences, around 50% of them seen just once. Sequenced: blood. These receptors all come from a middle-aged woman in good health.

This clonotype showed up just a few times. V and J are TRBV5-1 and TRBJ2-1; 14 bases align to TRBD2. Trimming at V came to 7 bases and at J to 4 bases, leaving 22 bases not matched to a gene. CDR1 and CDR2 from the germline V gene are SGHRS and YFSETQ. This CDR3 contains 21 residues. In DNA, the CDR3 is TGCGCCAGCCAAAAGAATCCTTCCCCGACTAGCGGGGGGGCAGGGTACAATGAGCAGTTCTTC. Protein: CASQKNPSPTSGGAGYNEQFF.

The rearrangement joins TRBV6-2 or TRBV6-3 to TRBJ2-3, with D possibly being TRBD1 or TRBD2 (5 bases each). This CDR3 region has 15 residues. V shed 2 bases and J shed 2 bases, with 11 bases lying between them. The germline CDR1 and CDR2 sequences are MNHEY and SVGEGT. In DNA, the CDR3 is TGTGCCAGCAGTTACGCTCGAGGGACCACAGATACGCAGTATTTT. Its translation is CASSYARGTTDTQYF.

The CDR3 DNA follows: TGCGCCAGCAGCCAGGCTAGCGGGGGGACTGGGGAGACCCAGTACTTC. Protein: CASSQASGGTGETQYF. The V call is TRBV4-1, the J call TRBJ2-5; 11 bases are a match to TRBD2. Per the germline V gene, CDR1 is MGHRA and CDR2 is YSYEKL. This CDR3 has 16 amino acids. J was trimmed by 5 bases and V by 3 bases; bases with no gene match: 8.

J is TRBJ2-3 and V is TRBV6-2 or TRBV6-3, with D possibly TRBD2 on 6 matching bases. V gave up 6 bases and J gave up 7 bases, with 11 bases separating them. The CDR3 totals 12 residues. Germline loops: CDR1 MNHEY, CDR2 SVGEGT. CDR3 nucleotide sequence: TGTGCCAGCAGGGAAAGGACTAATACGCAGTATTTT. Protein: CASRERTNTQYF.

This chain connects TRBV28 to TRBJ2-3; 8 positions match TRBD1. V gave up 5 bases and J gave up 7 bases; unmatched junction bases: 5. The V gene's germline CDR1 is MDHEN and CDR2 SYDVKM. The CDR3 is 13 residues long. CDR3 amino acids: CASSGGTGHTQYF. CDR3 coding DNA: TGTGCCAGCAGTGGCGGGACAGGCCATACGCAGTATTTT.

This chain uses TRBV6-6 with TRBJ1-2; no definite D call. Per the germline V gene, CDR1 is MNHNY and CDR2 is SVGAGI (reference sequence). CDR3 size: 14 residues. With 9 bases removed from V and 2 bases from J, the gap between germline ends came to 16 bases. The CDR3 coding sequence is TGTGCCAGTGGGGTCCCCGGTCAAAACTATGGCTACACCTTC. Protein product: CASGVPGQNYGYTF.

The V gene is TRBV4-3, the J gene TRBJ2-1; D not certain. Deletions cut 0 bases from V and 9 bases from J, with 15 bases between. This CDR3 is built from 15 residues. Germline V gene data show CDR1 as LGHNA and CDR2 as YSLEER. CDR3 DNA: TGCGCCAGCAGCCAAGAAAGGGTCCTACCAGGTGAGCAGTTCTTC. Its protein product is CASSQERVLPGEQFF.

This clonotype turned up a few times. The rearrangement joins TRBV20-1 to TRBJ2-6, with TRBD1 matching over 9 bases. The ends lost 6 bases at V and 2 bases at J; junction bases unmatched: 11. The CDR3 is 17 residues long. Per the germline V gene, CDR1 is DFQATT and CDR2 is SNEGSKA (reference sequence). CDR3 DNA sequence: TGCAGTGCCAGAAATACAGGGGGCCCAACTGGGGCCAACGTCCTGACTTTC. It encodes CSARNTGGPTGANVLTF.

The chain employs TRBV7-2 and TRBJ1-2; 7 positions match TRBD1. CDR3 length: 16 residues. The J segment lost 4 bases and the V segment lost 0 bases, leaving 8 bases of the junction unmatched. Germline V gene lookup returns CDR1 SGHTA and CDR2 FQGNSA. The CDR3 here is CASSLAPGQSSYGYTF. CDR3 DNA: TGTGCCAGCAGCTTAGCCCCGGGACAGTCTTCCTATGGCTACACCTTC.

Only a few counts were recorded for this clonotype. The chain has TRBV2 and TRBJ1-2; maybe TRBD1 (6 bases). V was clipped by 8 bases and J by 3 bases, with 10 bases between them. Germline V gene lookup returns CDR1 SNHLY and CDR2 FYNNEI. The CDR3 extends over 12 amino acids. CDR3 sequence reads: CASETGDYGYTF. DNA for the CDR3: TGTGCCAGCGAGACAGGAGACTATGGCTACACCTTC. The full variable domain, rest sourced from reference TRBV2 and TRBJ1-2, is EPEVTQTPSHQVTQMGQEVILRCVPISNHLYFYWYRQILGQKVEFLVSFYNNEISEKSEIFDDQFSVERPDGSNFTLKIRSTKLEDSAMYFCASETGDYGYTFGSGTRLTVV.

This clonotype was seen only a few times. The chain uses TRBV7-2 and TRBJ2-5; no reliable D call. The V gene lost 5 bases and the J gene lost 4 bases, with 14 bases spanning the gap. Germline assignment: CDR1 SGHTA and CDR2 FQGNSA. The length of the CDR3 is 14 residues. The CDR3 region is CASSTYGSGETQYF. In DNA, the CDR3 is TGTGCCAGCAGCACCTACGGGTCGGGAGAGACCCAGTACTTC.

This clonotype has a handful of counts. The CDR3 region is CASSEAPEYEQYF. In nucleotides, the CDR3 is TGTGCCAGCAGTGAAGCGCCCGAGTACGAGCAGTACTTC. The V call is TRBV6-1, the J call TRBJ2-7; D unclear. Germline V gene data show CDR1 as MNHNS and CDR2 as SASEGT. Trimming took 0 bases from V and 4 from J, leaving 7 bases between them. The CDR3 is 13 amino acids.

Here the CDR3 reads CASRAGTVPSEAFF. The CDR3 DNA reads as TGCGCCAGCAGGGCGGGGACAGTCCCGAGTGAAGCTTTCTTT. The V call is TRBV5-1, the J call TRBJ1-1; 7 positions match TRBD1. The germline V gene has CDR1 SGHRS and CDR2 YFSETQ. The CDR3 is 14 amino acids. The ends lost 5 bases at V and 7 bases at J; junction bases unmatched: 11.

The chain carries TRBV18 and TRBJ2-5; D might be TRBD1 (5 bases). V lost 8 bases and J 4 bases, leaving 14 bases between the germline ends. From germline, CDR1 is KGHSH and CDR2 LQKENI. This CDR3 has 13 residues. The CDR3 sequence: CASEMTAAETQYF. The CDR3 nucleotides are TGTGCCAGCGAGATGACAGCAGCAGAGACCCAGTACTTC.

The J gene is TRBJ2-3, the V gene TRBV29-1; D is ambiguous. CDR1 and CDR2 from the germline V gene are SQVTM and ANQGSEA. The V gene lost 6 bases and the J gene lost 1 base, with 14 bases spanning the gap. This CDR3 has 14 residues. The CDR3 region is CSVTDPLGTDTQYF. The CDR3 nucleotides read TGCAGCGTGACCGACCCTTTGGGCACAGATACGCAGTATTTT.

The table lists this clonotype with a few counts. The V call is TRBV16, the J call TRBJ2-3; no clear D. The CDR3 has 15 amino acids. V was cut by 0 bases and J by 2 bases, with 9 bases left in between. From germline, CDR1 is KGHSY and CDR2 FQNENV. The CDR3 DNA follows: TGTGCCAGCAGCCAATCTAGGGTGAACACAGATACGCAGTATTTT. Amino acid sequence: CASSQSRVNTDTQYF.

This clonotype came up once. This sequence joins TRBV14 and TRBJ2-5; D remains unclear. CDR1 is SGHDN, CDR2 FVKESK, per germline. The CDR3 runs to 13 residues. Trimming took 0 bases from V and 11 from J, leaving 13 bases between them. The CDR3 DNA is TGTGCCAGCAGCCAAGATGGGCAGTGTGAGCAGTACTTC. Residues: CASSQDGQCEQYF.

About this clonotype: The junction differs from germline at one of its ends, possibly a read error. The chain combines TRBV28 with TRBJ2-6; D remains unclear. Germline V gives CDR1 MDHEN, CDR2 SYDVKM. The CDR3 runs to 16 residues. CDR3 residues: CTSSAHQQSGANVLTF. The CDR3 DNA reads as TGTACCAGCAGTGCACATCAACAGTCTGGGGCCAACGTCCTGACTTTC.

The V and J genes are TRBV9 and TRBJ2-7; TRBD1 agrees at 9 bases. J lost 3 bases, V lost 2 bases, and 3 bases had no gene match. Germline lookup yields CDR1 SGDLS and CDR2 YYNGEE. This CDR3 spans 14 amino acids. CDR3 DNA sequence: TGTGCCAGCAGCGTCGGGACAGGGCGCTACGAGCAGTACTTC. Its protein product is CASSVGTGRYEQYF.

This chain uses TRBV15 with TRBJ2-1; 10 nucleotides line up with TRBD1. The CDR3 runs 14 residues. Germline lookup yields CDR1 LNHNV and CDR2 YYDKDF (reference sequence). The V and J ends lost 3 bases and 9 bases, in that order; junction bases with no gene match: 5. CDR3 protein: CATSRDRGYGEQFF. CDR3 coding DNA: TGTGCCACCAGCAGGGACAGGGGGTACGGTGAGCAGTTCTTC.